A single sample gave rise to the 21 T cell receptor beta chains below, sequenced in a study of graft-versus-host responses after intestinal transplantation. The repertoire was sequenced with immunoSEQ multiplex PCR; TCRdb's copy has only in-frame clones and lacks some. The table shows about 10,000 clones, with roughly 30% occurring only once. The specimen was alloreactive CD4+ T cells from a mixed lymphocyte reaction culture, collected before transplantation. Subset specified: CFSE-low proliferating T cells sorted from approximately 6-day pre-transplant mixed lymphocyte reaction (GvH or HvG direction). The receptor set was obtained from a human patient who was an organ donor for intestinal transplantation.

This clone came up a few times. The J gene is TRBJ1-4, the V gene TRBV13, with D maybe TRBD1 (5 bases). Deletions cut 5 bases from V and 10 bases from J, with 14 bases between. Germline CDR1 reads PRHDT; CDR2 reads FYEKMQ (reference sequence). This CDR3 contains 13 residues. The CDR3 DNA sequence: TGTGCCAGCAGCCATCAGACAGCAGGAAAACTGTTTTTT. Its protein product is CASSHQTAGKLFF.

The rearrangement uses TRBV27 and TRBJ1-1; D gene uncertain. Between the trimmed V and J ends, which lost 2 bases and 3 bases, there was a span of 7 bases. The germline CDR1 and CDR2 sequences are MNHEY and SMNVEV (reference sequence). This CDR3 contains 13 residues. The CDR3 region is CASSLRFDTEAFF. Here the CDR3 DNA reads TGTGCCAGCAGTTTACGGTTCGACACTGAAGCTTTCTTT.

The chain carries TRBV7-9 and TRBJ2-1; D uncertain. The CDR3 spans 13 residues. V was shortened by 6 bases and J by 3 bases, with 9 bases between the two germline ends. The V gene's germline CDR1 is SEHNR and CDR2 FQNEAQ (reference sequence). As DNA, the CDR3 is TGTGCCAGCAGGATCGGAGTCTACAATGAGCAGTTCTTC. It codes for CASRIGVYNEQFF.

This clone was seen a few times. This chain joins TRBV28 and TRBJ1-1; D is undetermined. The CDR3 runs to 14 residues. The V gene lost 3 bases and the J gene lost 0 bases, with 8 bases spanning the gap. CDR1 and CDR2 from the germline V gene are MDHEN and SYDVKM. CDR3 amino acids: CASSLVQMNTEAFF. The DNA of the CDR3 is TGTGCCAGCAGTTTGGTACAAATGAACACTGAAGCTTTCTTT.

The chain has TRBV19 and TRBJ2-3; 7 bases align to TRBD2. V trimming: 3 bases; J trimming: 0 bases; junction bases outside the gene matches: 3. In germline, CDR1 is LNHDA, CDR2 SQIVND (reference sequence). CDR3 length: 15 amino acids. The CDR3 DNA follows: TGTGCCAGTAGTATTCTAGCGGCTAGCACAGATACGCAGTATTTT. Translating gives CASSILAASTDTQYF.

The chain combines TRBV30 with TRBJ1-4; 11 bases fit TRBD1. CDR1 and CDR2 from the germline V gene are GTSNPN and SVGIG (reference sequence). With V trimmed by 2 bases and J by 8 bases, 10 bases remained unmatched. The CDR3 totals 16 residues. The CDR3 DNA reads TGTGCCTGGAGTCTAACTAGGACAGGGGGCCACGAAAAACTGTTTTTT. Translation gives CAWSLTRTGGHEKLFF.

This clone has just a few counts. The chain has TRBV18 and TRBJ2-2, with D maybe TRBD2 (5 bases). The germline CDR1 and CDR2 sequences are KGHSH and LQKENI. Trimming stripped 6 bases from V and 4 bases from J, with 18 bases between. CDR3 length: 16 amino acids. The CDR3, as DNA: TGTGCCAGCTCGACCACCGCGTCGGGGATCACCGGGGAGCTGTTTTTT. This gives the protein CASSTTASGITGELFF.

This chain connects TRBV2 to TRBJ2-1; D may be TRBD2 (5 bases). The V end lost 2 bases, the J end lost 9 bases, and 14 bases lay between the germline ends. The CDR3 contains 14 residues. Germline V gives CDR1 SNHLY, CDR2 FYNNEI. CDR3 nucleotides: TGTGCCAGCAGTGAAATTATTAGAGGGTCTGAGCAGTTCTTC. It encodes CASSEIIRGSEQFF. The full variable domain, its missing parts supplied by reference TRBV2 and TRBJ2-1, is EPEVTQTPSHQVTQMGQEVILRCVPISNHLYFYWYRQILGQKVEFLVSFYNNEISEKSEIFDDQFSVERPDGSNFTLKIRSTKLEDSAMYFCASSEIIRGSEQFFGPGTRLTVL.

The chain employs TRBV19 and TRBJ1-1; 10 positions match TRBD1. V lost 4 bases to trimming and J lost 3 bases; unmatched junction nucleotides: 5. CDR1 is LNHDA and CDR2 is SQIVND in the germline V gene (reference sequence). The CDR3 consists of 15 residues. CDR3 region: CASSNPGTGDTEAFF. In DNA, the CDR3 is TGTGCCAGTAGTAACCCCGGGACAGGGGACACTGAAGCTTTCTTT.

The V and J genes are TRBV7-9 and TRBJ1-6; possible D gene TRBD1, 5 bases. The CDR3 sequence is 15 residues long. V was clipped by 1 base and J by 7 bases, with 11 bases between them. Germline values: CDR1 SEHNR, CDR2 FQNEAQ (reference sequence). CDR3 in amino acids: CASSLVAGPNSPLHF. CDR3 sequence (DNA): TGTGCCAGCAGCTTAGTCGCAGGGCCGAATTCACCCCTCCACTTT.

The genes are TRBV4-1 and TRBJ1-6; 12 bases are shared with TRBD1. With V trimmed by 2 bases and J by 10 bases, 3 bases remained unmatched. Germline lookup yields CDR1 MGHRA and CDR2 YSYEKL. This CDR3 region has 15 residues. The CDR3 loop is CASSQRDRGQSPLHF. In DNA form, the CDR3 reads TGCGCCAGCAGCCAAAGGGACAGGGGGCAATCACCCCTCCACTTT.

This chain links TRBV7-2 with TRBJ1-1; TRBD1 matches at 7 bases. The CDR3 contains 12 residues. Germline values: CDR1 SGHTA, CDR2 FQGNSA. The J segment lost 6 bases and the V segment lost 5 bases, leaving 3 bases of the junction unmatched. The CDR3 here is CASSQGVSEAFF. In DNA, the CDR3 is TGTGCCAGCAGCCAGGGGGTTTCTGAAGCTTTCTTT. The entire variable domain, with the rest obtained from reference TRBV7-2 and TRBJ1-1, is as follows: GAGVSQSPSNKVTEKGKDVELRCDPISGHTALYWYRQSLGQGLEFLIYFQGNSAPDKSGLPSDRFSAERTGGSVSTLTIQRTQQEDSAVYLCASSQGVSEAFFGQGTRLTVV.

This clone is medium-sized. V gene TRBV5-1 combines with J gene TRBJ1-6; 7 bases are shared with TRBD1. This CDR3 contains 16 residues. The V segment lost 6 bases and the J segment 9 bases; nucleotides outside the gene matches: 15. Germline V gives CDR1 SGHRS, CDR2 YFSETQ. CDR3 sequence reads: CASTPAGGGEGSPLHF. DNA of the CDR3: TGCGCCAGCACCCCGGCGGGAGGGGGCGAGGGTTCACCCCTCCACTTT.

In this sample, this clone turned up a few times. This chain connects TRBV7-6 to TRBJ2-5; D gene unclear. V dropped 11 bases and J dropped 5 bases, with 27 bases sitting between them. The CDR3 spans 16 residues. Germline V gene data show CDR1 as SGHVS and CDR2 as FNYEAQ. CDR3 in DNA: TGTGCCTCGAAGCTTAGAGTAGCAGAACCCCGGGAGACCCAGTACTTC. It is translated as CASKLRVAEPRETQYF.

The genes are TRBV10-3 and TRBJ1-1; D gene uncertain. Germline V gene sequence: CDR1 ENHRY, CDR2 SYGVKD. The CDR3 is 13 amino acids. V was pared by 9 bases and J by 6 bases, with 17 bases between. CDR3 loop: CAIASRDNSEAFF. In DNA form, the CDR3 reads TGTGCCATTGCCTCGAGAGATAACTCTGAAGCTTTCTTT.

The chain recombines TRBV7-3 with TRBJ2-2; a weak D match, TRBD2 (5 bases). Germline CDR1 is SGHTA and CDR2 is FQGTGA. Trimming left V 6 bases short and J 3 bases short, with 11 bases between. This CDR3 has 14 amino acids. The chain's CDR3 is CASRDGLYTGELFF. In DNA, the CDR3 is TGTGCCAGCAGGGATGGACTCTACACCGGGGAGCTGTTTTTT.

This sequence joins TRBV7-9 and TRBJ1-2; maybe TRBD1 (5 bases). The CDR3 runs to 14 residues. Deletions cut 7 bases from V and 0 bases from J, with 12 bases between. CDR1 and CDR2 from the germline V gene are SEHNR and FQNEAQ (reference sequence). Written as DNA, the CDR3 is TGTGCCAGCACCCCTGGGGGGTCTAACTATGGCTACACCTTC. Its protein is CASTPGGSNYGYTF.

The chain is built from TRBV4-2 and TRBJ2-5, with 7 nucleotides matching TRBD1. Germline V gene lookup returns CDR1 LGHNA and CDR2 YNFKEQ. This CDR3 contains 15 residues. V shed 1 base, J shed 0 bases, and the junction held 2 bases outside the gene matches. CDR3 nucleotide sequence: TGTGCCAGCAGCCAAGGCGACAGGGACCAAGAGACCCAGTACTTC. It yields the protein CASSQGDRDQETQYF.

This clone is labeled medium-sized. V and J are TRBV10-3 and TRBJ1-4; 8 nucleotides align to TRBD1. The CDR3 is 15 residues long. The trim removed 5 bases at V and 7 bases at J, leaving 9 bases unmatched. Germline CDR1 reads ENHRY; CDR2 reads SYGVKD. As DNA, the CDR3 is TGTGCCATCAGTAACGCCGGACAGGGTAGTGAAAAACTGTTTTTT. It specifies CAISNAGQGSEKLFF.

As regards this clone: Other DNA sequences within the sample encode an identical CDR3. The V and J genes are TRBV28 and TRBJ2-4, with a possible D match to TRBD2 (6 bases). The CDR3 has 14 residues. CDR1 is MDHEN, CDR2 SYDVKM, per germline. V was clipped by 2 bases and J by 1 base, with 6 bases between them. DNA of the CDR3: TGTGCCAGCAGTTTAGCGGGGGCCAAAAACATTCAGTACTTC. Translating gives CASSLAGAKNIQYF.

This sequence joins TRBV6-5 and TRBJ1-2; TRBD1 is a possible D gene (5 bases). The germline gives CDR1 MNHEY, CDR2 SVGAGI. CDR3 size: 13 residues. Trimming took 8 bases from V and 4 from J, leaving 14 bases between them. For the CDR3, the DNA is TGTGCCAGCCTAGGGGTGGGGTCCTATGGCTACACCTTC. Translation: CASLGVGSYGYTF.